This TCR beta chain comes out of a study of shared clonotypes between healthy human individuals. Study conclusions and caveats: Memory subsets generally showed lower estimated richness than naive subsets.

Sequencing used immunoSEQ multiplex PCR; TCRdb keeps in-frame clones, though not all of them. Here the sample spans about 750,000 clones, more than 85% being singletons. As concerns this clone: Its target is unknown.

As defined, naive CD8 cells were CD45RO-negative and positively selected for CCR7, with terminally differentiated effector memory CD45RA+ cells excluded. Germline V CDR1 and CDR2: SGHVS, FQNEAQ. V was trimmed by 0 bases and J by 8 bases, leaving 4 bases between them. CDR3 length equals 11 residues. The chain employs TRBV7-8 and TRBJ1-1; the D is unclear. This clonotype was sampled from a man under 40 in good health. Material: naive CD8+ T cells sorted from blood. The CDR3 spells CASSLAEEAFF. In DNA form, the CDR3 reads TGTGCCAGCAGCTTAGCGGAAGAAGCTTTCTTT.